This T cell receptor beta chain was profiled in a study of shared clonotypes between healthy human individuals. The study, taken as a whole, reports: Estimated clonotype richness was generally higher in naive than memory subsets.

Points on this clone: Its antigen is currently unknown.

CDR1 and CDR2 (germline): MDHEN, SYDVKM. The ends were cut back, 2 bases at V and 9 bases at J, with 8 bases in the middle. The CDR3 extends over 12 amino acids. The data were produced by immunoSEQ multiplex PCR, yet TCRdb's version contains in-frame clones alone and is incomplete. In the table there are hundreds of thousands of clones, 73% of which are singletons. Sequences were obtained from memory CD4+ T cells sorted from blood. Subset given: CD45RA-negative fraction. This chain joins TRBV28 and TRBJ2-1; D possibly corresponds to TRBD1 (6 bases). This clonotype was sampled from a woman under 40 in good health. The CDR3, as DNA: TGTGCCAGCAGTTTAATCAGGGGTGAGCAGTTCTTC. Protein product: CASSLIRGEQFF.